A single sample gave rise to the 32 T cell receptor beta chains below, sequenced in a study of OX40 agonist ivuxolimab in advanced cancers. Data came from immunoSEQ multiplex PCR; TCRdb stores just in-frame clones and leaves some out. Of 25,000 to 30,000 clones listed, around nine tenths are singletons. Source: CD4+ or CD8+ T cells sorted from blood, taken in a trial of the OX40 agonist ivuxolimab. The receptors originated from an adult with an advanced solid tumor such as melanoma, head and neck, liver or kidney cancer.

This clone came up once. This chain links TRBV6-4 with TRBJ2-1; perhaps TRBD1 as D (6 bases). This CDR3 is 15 amino acids long. The germline V and J ends were trimmed by 6 bases and 5 bases, with 17 bases remaining between them. The V gene's germline CDR1 is MRHNA and CDR2 SNTAGT. The CDR3 spells CASSAHGDTHNEQFF. DNA of the CDR3: TGTGCCAGCAGCGCACATGGGGACACACACAATGAGCAGTTCTTC.

The chain is built from TRBV6-5 and TRBJ1-1, with D maybe TRBD1 (5 bases). Trimming cost V 6 bases and J 1 base, with 12 bases left between them. This CDR3 is built from 14 residues. Germline lookup yields CDR1 MNHEY and CDR2 SVGAGI. The CDR3 sequence: CASRSFRANTEAFF. CDR3 in DNA: TGTGCCAGCAGGTCTTTCAGGGCGAACACTGAAGCTTTCTTT.

V and J are TRBV7-9 and TRBJ2-5; D is possibly TRBD1 (5 bases). CDR1 is SEHNR, CDR2 FQNEAQ, per germline (reference sequence). V was clipped by 2 bases and J by 1 base, with 8 bases between them. The CDR3 contains 14 residues. CDR3: CASSLLQGQETQYF. CDR3 nucleotides: TGTGCCAGCAGCTTATTGCAGGGCCAAGAGACCCAGTACTTC. Filled out from reference TRBV7-9 and TRBJ2-5, the complete variable domain reads DTGVSQNPRHKITKRGQNVTFRCDPISEHNRLYWYRQTLGQGPEFLTYFQNEAQLEKSRLLSDRFSAERPKGSFSTLEIQRTEQGDSAMYLCASSLLQGQETQYFGPGTRLLVL.

The chain has TRBV27 and TRBJ1-2; D unclear. CDR1 and CDR2 from the germline V gene are MNHEY and SMNVEV (reference sequence). Trimming cost V 3 bases and J 7 bases, with 6 bases left between them. The CDR3 runs to 11 residues. The CDR3 reads CASSFRGGYTF. CDR3 coding DNA: TGTGCCAGCAGTTTTCGGGGTGGCTACACCTTC.

The chain uses TRBV11-2 and TRBJ2-5, with a tentative D call TRBD1 (6 bases). The J call may be in error: the DNA end matches TRBJ2-7 better. The CDR3 consists of 17 residues. Germline CDR1 reads SGHAT; CDR2 reads FQNNGV. CDR3 nucleotides: TGTGCCAGCAGCTTTAGCCCCTCTCCCAGGACAGCCTACGAGCAGTACTTC. Its translation: CASSFSPSPRTAYEQYF.

The V and J genes are TRBV13 and TRBJ2-1; D is tentatively TRBD1 or TRBD2 (6 bases each). V was cut by 0 bases and J by 10 bases, with 13 bases left in between. The germline V gene encodes CDR1 PRHDT and CDR2 FYEKMQ (reference sequence). The CDR3 sequence is 14 residues long. CDR3 nucleotide sequence: TGTGCCAGCAGCTTAGGGGACAGCGGAGGGGAGCAGTTCTTC. Translation gives CASSLGDSGGEQFF.

This chain connects TRBV28 to TRBJ2-2; 7 bases line up with TRBD2. Germline loops: CDR1 MDHEN, CDR2 SYDVKM. This CDR3 spans 14 amino acids. J gave up 7 bases and V 5 bases, and 7 bases lay outside the gene matches. DNA of the CDR3: TGTGCCAGCAGTCCCACTAGCGCCCGCGGGGAGCTGTTTTTT. Its translation is CASSPTSARGELFF.

J is TRBJ2-3 and V is TRBV4-2, with TRBD2 matching over 9 bases. The CDR3 is 16 amino acids. Trimming at V came to 2 bases and at J to 3 bases, leaving 6 bases not matched to a gene. Germline V lookup: CDR1 LGHNA, CDR2 YNFKEQ. The CDR3 DNA sequence: TGTGCCAGCAGCCAACAGTGGAGCGGGAGGACAGATACGCAGTATTTT. It specifies CASSQQWSGRTDTQYF.

This chain joins TRBV28 and TRBJ2-7, with 7 bases matching TRBD2. This CDR3 contains 14 residues. V was clipped by 6 bases and J by 2 bases; unmatched bases: 7. The germline V gene has CDR1 MDHEN and CDR2 SYDVKM. The CDR3 reads CASSPGTTPYEQYF. CDR3 bases: TGTGCCAGCAGCCCCGGGACTACACCCTACGAGCAGTACTTC.

The genes are TRBV5-5 and TRBJ2-7, with D maybe TRBD2 (7 bases). The germline gives CDR1 SGHKS, CDR2 YYEKEE (reference sequence). The CDR3 consists of 15 residues. Trimming pared 3 bases from V and 1 base from J, leaving 14 bases between. CDR3: CASSSKGGQSYEQYF. In DNA form, the CDR3 reads TGTGCCAGCAGCTCCAAGGGGGGGCAGTCCTACGAGCAGTACTTC. Variable domain in full (rest from reference TRBV5-5 and TRBJ2-7): DAGVTQSPTHLIKTRGQQVTLRCSPISGHKSVSWYQQVLGQGPQFIFQYYEKEERGRGNFPDRFSARQFPNYSSELNVNALLLGDSALYLCASSSKGGQSYEQYFGPGTRLTVT.

The chain uses TRBV7-9 and TRBJ2-5, with TRBD1 as a possible D gene (6 bases). CDR3 length: 14 amino acids. Germline lookup yields CDR1 SEHNR and CDR2 FQNEAQ (reference sequence). The V gene lost 7 bases and the J gene lost 2 bases, with 14 bases spanning the gap. In DNA, the CDR3 is TGTGCCAGCACCGAATGGACAGAGCAAGAGACCCAGTACTTC. This codes for CASTEWTEQETQYF.

This sequence joins TRBV5-8 and TRBJ2-5; possible D gene TRBD1, 5 bases. Trimming took off 7 bases at V and 0 bases at J, with 13 bases between the two ends. Germline assignment: CDR1 SGHTS and CDR2 YDEGEE. This CDR3 is built from 14 residues. The CDR3: CASLRPTDQETQYF. As DNA, the CDR3 is TGTGCCAGCCTACGCCCGACAGACCAAGAGACCCAGTACTTC.

The gene calls are TRBV7-9 and TRBJ2-3; no clear D gene. This CDR3 contains 11 residues. Trimming took off 5 bases at V and 4 bases at J, with 4 bases between the two ends. The germline gives CDR1 SEHNR, CDR2 FQNEAQ (reference sequence). CDR3 bases: TGTGCCAGCAGCGAACCAGATACGCAGTATTTT. This encodes CASSEPDTQYF.

The chain couples TRBV7-9 to TRBJ2-7; D may be TRBD1 (7 bases). Germline V gives CDR1 SEHNR, CDR2 FQNEAQ (reference sequence). V lost 5 bases, J lost 4 bases, and 15 bases lay in between. CDR3 length equals 14 residues. CDR3 sequence reads: CASSPPAGGYEQYF. The CDR3 region has the DNA TGTGCCAGCAGCCCCCCCGCAGGGGGGTACGAGCAGTACTTC.

This chain joins TRBV19 and TRBJ2-1; 10 bases are a match to TRBD2. V gave up 3 bases and J gave up 5 bases; unmatched junction bases: 4. The CDR3 runs 15 residues. The germline V gene encodes CDR1 LNHDA and CDR2 SQIVND (reference sequence). CDR3 nucleotide sequence: TGTGCCAGTAGTATCTTACTAGCGGGGAACAATGAGCAGTTCTTC. Its translation is CASSILLAGNNEQFF.

A word on this clone: One end of the junction fails to match germline, which may point to a read error. This chain joins TRBV5-6 and TRBJ2-1; 15 bases are shared with TRBD2. CDR1 and CDR2 from the germline V gene are SGHDT and YYEEEE. CDR3 length: 16 residues. In nucleotides, the CDR3 is TGTGCCAGCAACTTGGGACTAGCGGGAGGTGCCAATGAGCAGTTCTTC. Its protein product is CASNLGLAGGANEQFF.

The rearrangement links TRBV18 to TRBJ2-2, with 8 bases that match TRBD1. V was clipped by 2 bases and J by 4 bases; unmatched bases: 6. CDR3 length: 16 residues. Germline values: CDR1 KGHSH, CDR2 LQKENI. CDR3 in DNA: TGTGCCAGCTCACCAAGGGCAGGGGGCCTCACCGGGGAGCTGTTTTTT. This gives the protein CASSPRAGGLTGELFF.

The rearrangement uses TRBV7-3 and TRBJ2-7, with 7 bases that match TRBD1. The CDR3 has 17 amino acids. V shed 2 bases and J 2 bases; nucleotides not matched to a gene: 12. The germline gives CDR1 SGHTA, CDR2 FQGTGA. The CDR3 sequence: CASSLVMVGTEPYEQYF. CDR3 DNA sequence: TGTGCCAGCAGCTTAGTCATGGTAGGGACAGAACCCTACGAGCAGTACTTC. The entire variable domain, with the rest obtained from reference TRBV7-3 and TRBJ2-7, is as follows: GAGVSQTPSNKVTEKGKYVELRCDPISGHTALYWYRQSLGQGPEFLIYFQGTGAADDSGLPNDRFFAVRPEGSVSTLKIQRTERGDSAVYLCASSLVMVGTEPYEQYFGPGTRLTVT.

This sequence joins TRBV11-2 and TRBJ2-7, with no clear D. The CDR3 is 15 residues long. CDR1 is SGHAT, CDR2 FQNNGV, per germline. Trimming pared 3 bases from V and 1 base from J, leaving 13 bases between. CDR3 sequence reads: CASSFPGSLSYEQYF. Here the CDR3 DNA reads TGTGCCAGCAGCTTCCCCGGGTCCTTATCCTACGAGCAGTACTTC. Full variable domain (outside the CDR3, taken from reference TRBV11-2 and TRBJ2-7): EAGVAQSPRYKIIEKRQSVAFWCNPISGHATLYWYQQILGQGPKLLIQFQNNGVVDDSQLPKDRFSAERLKGVDSTLKIQPAKLEDSAVYLCASSFPGSLSYEQYFGPGTRLTVT.

The rearrangement joins TRBV9 to TRBJ1-5, with D hard to call. Germline V gene sequence: CDR1 SGDLS, CDR2 YYNGEE. This CDR3 has 14 residues. Trimming took 0 bases from V and 7 from J, leaving 11 bases between them. This chain's CDR3 is CASSVDRGGQPQHF. Written as DNA, the CDR3 is TGTGCCAGCAGCGTAGACCGGGGAGGCCAGCCCCAGCATTTT.

J is TRBJ2-7 and V is TRBV7-2; 10 bases map to TRBD1. The CDR3 extends over 15 amino acids. The J segment lost 3 bases and the V segment lost 4 bases, leaving 6 bases of the junction unmatched. CDR1 SGHTA and CDR2 FQGNSA come from the germline V gene. The CDR3: CASSSWTGGNYEQYF. The CDR3 nucleotides are TGTGCCAGCAGCTCCTGGACAGGGGGTAACTACGAGCAGTACTTC.

The gene calls are TRBV7-9 and TRBJ1-5; no reliable D call. The V end was cut by 0 bases, the J end by 0 bases, with 15 bases between. CDR1 and CDR2 from the germline V gene are SEHNR and FQNEAQ (reference sequence). The CDR3 sequence is 18 residues long. The CDR3 sequence: CASSLAEDLDYSNQPQHF. The CDR3 bases are TGTGCCAGCAGCTTAGCGGAAGACCTTGACTATAGCAATCAGCCCCAGCATTTT. The full variable domain, in which reference TRBV7-9 and TRBJ1-5 provide the parts outside the CDR3, is DTGVSQNPRHKITKRGQNVTFRCDPISEHNRLYWYRQTLGQGPEFLTYFQNEAQLEKSRLLSDRFSAERPKGSFSTLEIQRTEQGDSAMYLCASSLAEDLDYSNQPQHFGDGTRLSIL.

This clone has a single count. The chain carries TRBV7-9 and TRBJ2-7; D gene uncertain. The CDR3 length is 12 residues. CDR1 SEHNR and CDR2 FQNEAQ come from the germline V gene (reference sequence). V lost 5 bases, J lost 7 bases, and 12 bases lay in between. CDR3 amino acids: CASSHAADEQYF. The CDR3 DNA reads as TGTGCCAGCAGCCACGCGGCGGATGAGCAGTACTTC.

This clone occurred once. The V call is TRBV15, the J call TRBJ2-7; D is possibly TRBD1 or TRBD2 (6 bases each). This CDR3 is 17 amino acids long. V lost 0 bases and J 2 bases, leaving 17 bases between the germline ends. Germline-derived CDR1 and CDR2 are LNHNV and YYDKDF (reference sequence). The CDR3 spells CATSRDNSQGGAYEQYF. DNA of the CDR3: TGTGCCACCAGCAGAGATAATTCACAGGGAGGCGCCTACGAGCAGTACTTC.

The chain couples TRBV9 to TRBJ2-2; D is uncertain. Germline V lookup: CDR1 SGDLS, CDR2 YYNGEE. The CDR3 sequence is 13 residues long. Trimming shortened V by 3 bases and J by 11 bases, and 14 bases separated the two germline ends. CDR3 bases: TGTGCCAGCAGCGACACCCAAGGGCTTGAGCTGTTTTTT. This codes for CASSDTQGLELFF.

This CDR3 reads CASSLGLAGGFYYEQYF. As DNA, the CDR3 is TGTGCCAGCAGTTTGGGACTAGCGGGAGGGTTTTACTACGAGCAGTACTTC. The rearrangement joins TRBV27 to TRBJ2-7; 16 bases are shared with TRBD2. The length of the CDR3 is 17 residues. Germline lookup yields CDR1 MNHEY and CDR2 SMNVEV (reference sequence). J gave up 3 bases and V 3 bases, and 5 bases lay outside the gene matches.

The rearrangement links TRBV27 to TRBJ2-7; 8 bases map to TRBD2. CDR3 length: 17 amino acids. V shed 4 bases, J shed 4 bases, and the junction held 15 bases outside the gene matches. Germline CDR1 is MNHEY and CDR2 is SMNVEV (reference sequence). The CDR3 DNA reads as TGTGCCAGCAGTTCCCGACGACAGGCGGCGGGGGGATACGAGCAGTACTTC. As protein: CASSSRRQAAGGYEQYF.

V usage is TRBV7-9 and J usage is TRBJ2-1, with 12 bases lining up with TRBD2. The germline CDR1 and CDR2 sequences are SEHNR and FQNEAQ (reference sequence). J lost 0 bases, V lost 5 bases, and 8 bases had no gene match. The CDR3 spans 18 residues. DNA for the CDR3: TGTGCCAGCAGCCCAGGGACTAGCGGGCCGAGCTCCTACAATGAGCAGTTCTTC. It specifies CASSPGTSGPSSYNEQFF.

This rearrangement joins TRBV9 to TRBJ2-2; D gene ambiguous. Germline V gene sequence: CDR1 SGDLS, CDR2 YYNGEE. CDR3 length: 12 amino acids. Trimming pared 4 bases from V and 4 bases from J, leaving 5 bases between. CDR3 protein: CASSLPTGELFF. CDR3 DNA: TGTGCCAGCAGCCTGCCCACCGGGGAGCTGTTTTTT. Full variable domain (remainder filled in from reference TRBV9 and TRBJ2-2): DSGVTQTPKHLITATGQRVTLRCSPRSGDLSVYWYQQSLDQGLQFLIQYYNGEERAKGNILERFSAQQFPDLHSELNLSSLELGDSALYFCASSLPTGELFFGEGSRLTVL.

The chain couples TRBV5-5 to TRBJ2-7; the match to TRBD1 covers 9 bases. This CDR3 is 15 amino acids long. Germline CDR1 SGHKS, CDR2 YYEKEE (reference sequence). The V segment lost 3 bases and the J segment 2 bases; nucleotides outside the gene matches: 6. The CDR3 protein is CASSYGQGLAYEQYF. CDR3 in DNA: TGTGCCAGCAGCTACGGACAGGGGTTGGCCTACGAGCAGTACTTC. The variable domain in full, completed from reference TRBV5-5 and TRBJ2-7, reads DAGVTQSPTHLIKTRGQQVTLRCSPISGHKSVSWYQQVLGQGPQFIFQYYEKEERGRGNFPDRFSARQFPNYSSELNVNALLLGDSALYLCASSYGQGLAYEQYFGPGTRLTVT.

The rearrangement links TRBV5-1 to TRBJ2-7; D is unclear. Trimming pared 0 bases from V and 3 bases from J, leaving 10 bases between. The CDR3 is made up of 14 amino acids. Germline assignment: CDR1 SGHRS and CDR2 YFSETQ. DNA for the CDR3: TGCGCCAGCAGCTTGGAGGGTATAGGCTACGAGCAGTACTTC. This gives the protein CASSLEGIGYEQYF.

The chain combines TRBV5-5 with TRBJ1-2, with 10 bases matching TRBD1. V shed 5 bases, J shed 6 bases, and the junction held 10 bases outside the gene matches. Germline-derived CDR1 and CDR2 are SGHKS and YYEKEE (reference sequence). This CDR3 region has 15 residues. The CDR3 sequence: CASRFRDRGSDGYTF. The DNA of the CDR3 is TGTGCCAGCAGATTTCGGGACAGGGGCTCAGATGGCTACACCTTC.